This entry lists 10 T cell receptor beta chains sequenced from one sample in a study of neurological immune-mediated disorders. TCRdb recomputed calls from the 5' RACE reads with MiXCR, one row per CDR3 protein. The sample has over 70,000 distinct CDR3 sequences, around 9.6% seen once. The time point is: longitudinal time-point 1 (baseline). The sequencing input was PBMCs. The receptor set was obtained from a man aged 25-40 years in good health.

This clonotype was detected many times. The chain is built from TRBV28 and TRBJ1-2; the match to TRBD1 covers 9 bases. CDR3 length: 15 residues. V lost 3 bases to trimming and J lost 4 bases; unmatched junction nucleotides: 6. The germline V gene encodes CDR1 MDHEN and CDR2 SYDVKM. CDR3: CASSLPTGQGYGYTF. The CDR3 DNA is TGTGCCAGCAGTTTGCCTACGGGACAGGGCTATGGCTACACCTTC.

In this sample, this clonotype turned up many times. This sequence joins TRBV12-5 and TRBJ2-5; D possibly uses TRBD1 or TRBD2 (5 bases each). The CDR3 covers 13 residues. The V end was cut by 6 bases, the J end by 1 base, with 9 bases between. Germline-derived CDR1 and CDR2 are LGHNT and FRNRAP. CDR3 protein: CASGEGTQETQYF. Here the CDR3 DNA reads TGTGCTAGTGGGGAAGGGACCCAAGAGACCCAGTACTTC.

In this sample, this clonotype turned up many times. This sequence joins TRBV6-5 and TRBJ1-6, with 9 bases lining up with TRBD1. This CDR3 has 15 residues. V lost 2 bases and J lost 7; bases outside the gene matches: 3. Germline loops: CDR1 MNHEY, CDR2 SVGAGI. CDR3 sequence: CASSYGTGRNSPLHF. CDR3 nucleotide sequence: TGTGCCAGCAGTTACGGGACAGGGAGGAATTCACCCCTCCACTTT.

This clonotype was seen at least ten times. The chain uses TRBV7-2 and TRBJ2-7; D unresolved. The V gene's germline CDR1 is SGHTA and CDR2 FQGNSA. The germline V and J ends were trimmed by 8 bases and 1 base, with 12 bases remaining between them. This CDR3 has 13 amino acids. The CDR3 sequence is CASRKDLSYEQYF. For the CDR3, the DNA is TGTGCCAGCCGCAAAGACTTATCCTACGAGCAGTACTTC.

In its sample, this clonotype was seen many times. V gene TRBV27 combines with J gene TRBJ1-5; TRBD1 matches at 10 bases. This CDR3 contains 15 residues. Germline CDR1 and CDR2: MNHEY and SMNVEV (reference sequence). Trimming took 6 bases from V and 5 from J; bases not matched to a gene: 7. The CDR3 coding sequence is TGTGCCAGCAGCAGCGGGACAGGGGTTTATCAGCCCCAGCATTTT. Amino acids: CASSSGTGVYQPQHF.

The sample holds many counts of this clonotype. The genes are TRBV20-1 and TRBJ2-5, with a tentative D call TRBD2 (5 bases). This CDR3 spans 12 amino acids. V was cut by 3 bases and J by 0 bases, with 5 bases left in between. Germline assignment: CDR1 DFQATT and CDR2 SNEGSKA (reference sequence). This chain's CDR3 is CSASGNQETQYF. For the CDR3, the DNA is TGCAGTGCTAGCGGGAACCAAGAGACCCAGTACTTC.

A word on this clonotype: This sequence may be a read error, since a much larger clone differs from it by one base. The chain couples TRBV20-1 to TRBJ1-2; 7 nucleotides agree with TRBD1. CDR3 length equals 14 residues. Germline V gene data show CDR1 as DFQATT and CDR2 as SNEGSKA (reference sequence). The CDR3 loop reads CSALIATGDYSYTF. CDR3 nucleotide sequence: TGCAGTGCCCTTATCGCCACAGGGGACTATAGCTACACCTTC.

In this sample, this clonotype turned up a few times. V gene TRBV6-6 combines with J gene TRBJ1-1; no clear D. This CDR3 spans 13 amino acids. Germline V CDR1 and CDR2: MNHNY, SVGAGI (reference sequence). The V gene lost 5 bases and the J gene lost 1 base, with 8 bases spanning the gap. The DNA of the CDR3 is TGTGCCAGCAGTATCGACGGGAACACTGAAGCTTTCTTT. Its protein product is CASSIDGNTEAFF.

This clonotype was recorded many times. The chain combines TRBV20-1 with TRBJ2-2; D is uncertain. The CDR3 has 15 residues. Germline CDR1 DFQATT, CDR2 SNEGSKA (reference sequence). V shed 5 bases and J shed 0 bases, with 13 bases lying between them. The CDR3 DNA follows: TGCAGTGCTTCTTCGTACACCGCGAACACCGGGGAGCTGTTTTTT. Protein product: CSASSYTANTGELFF.

This clonotype was counted ten times or more. The V call is TRBV7-2, the J call TRBJ2-7; D might be TRBD1 (6 bases). V lost 5 bases to trimming and J lost 4 bases, with 18 bases between them. This CDR3 has 15 amino acids. The germline V gene has CDR1 SGHTA and CDR2 FQGNSA. The CDR3 loop is CASSPTSGQGYEQYF. The CDR3 nucleotides read TGTGCCAGCAGCCCGACGTCGGGACAAGGATACGAGCAGTACTTC.